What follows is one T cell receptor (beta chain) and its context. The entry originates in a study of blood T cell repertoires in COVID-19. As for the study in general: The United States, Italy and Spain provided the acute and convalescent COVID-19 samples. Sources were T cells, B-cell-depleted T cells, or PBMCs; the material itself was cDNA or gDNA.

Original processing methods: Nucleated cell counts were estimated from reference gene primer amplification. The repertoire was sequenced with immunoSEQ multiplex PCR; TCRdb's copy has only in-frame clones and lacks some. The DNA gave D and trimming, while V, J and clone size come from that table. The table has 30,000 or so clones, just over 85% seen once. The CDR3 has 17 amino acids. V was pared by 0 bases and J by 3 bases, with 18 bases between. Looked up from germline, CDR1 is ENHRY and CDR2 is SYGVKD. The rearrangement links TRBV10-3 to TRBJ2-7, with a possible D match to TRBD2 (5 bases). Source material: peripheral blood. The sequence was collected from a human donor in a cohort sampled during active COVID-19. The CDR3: CAISESRGYSGNYEQYF. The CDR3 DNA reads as TGTGCCATCAGTGAGTCGCGAGGGTATAGTGGGAACTACGAGCAGTACTTC.